The clone carrying this T cell receptor beta chain was found many times. Its matching antigen is unknown. TCRdb passed the reads through MiXCR, listing each CDR3 protein once. The sample consists of about 68,000 distinct CDR3 sequences, more than 20% of them appearing once. This sample was taken from a study of T cell repertoires in cytomegalovirus infection. Germline values: CDR1 SGHTA, CDR2 FQGNSA. V lost 5 bases and J lost 2, with 11 bases in between. CDR3 length equals 14 residues. The chain combines TRBV7-2 with TRBJ2-3; unclear D gene. The receptor was isolated from a human donor in good health (CMV status not recorded). Some clones in this sample may be carry-over from other donors' samples. The sample taken for sequencing was PBMCs, sequenced either directly or after in vitro stimulation (not recorded which). CDR3 loop: CASSRFSPTDTQYF. CDR3 coding DNA: TGTGCCAGCAGCCGTTTCTCGCCCACAGATACGCAGTATTTT. Looking up the rest from reference TRBV7-2 and TRBJ2-3 gives the full variable domain: GAGVSQSPSNKVTEKGKDVELRCDPISGHTALYWYRQSLGQGLEFLIYFQGNSAPDKSGLPSDRFSAERTGGSVSTLTIQRTQQEDSAVYLCASSRFSPTDTQYFGPGTRLTVL.